Each of the 29 T cell receptor beta chains below was sequenced from the same sample in a study of T cell repertoires in cytomegalovirus infection. TCRdb redid the calling of the reads with MiXCR, one entry per CDR3 protein. The profile shows tens of thousands of distinct CDR3 sequences, around 23% of them singletons. Their antigens remain unidentified. Specimen: CD8+ T cells from cultured PBMCs, collected from culture after CMV antigen stimulation. The receptor source for this set is a human donor in good health (CMV status not recorded). Some clones in this sample may be carry-over from other donors' samples.

The chain has TRBV30 and TRBJ1-1, with D possibly matching TRBD1 (5 bases). The CDR3 consists of 12 residues. The germline V and J ends were trimmed by 3 bases and 2 bases, with 7 bases remaining between them. Germline values: CDR1 GTSNPN, CDR2 SVGIG (reference sequence). CDR3 protein: CAWRRGNTEAFF. In DNA form, the CDR3 reads TGTGCCTGGAGAAGGGGTAACACTGAAGCTTTCTTT.

This clonotype was seen only a few times. V is TRBV7-8 and J is TRBJ1-2; D uncertain. CDR1 is SGHVS, CDR2 FQNEAQ, per germline. V was clipped by 1 base and J by 1 base, with 7 bases between them. The CDR3 is 14 residues long. The CDR3 protein is CASSLGGNNYGYTF. For the CDR3, the DNA is TGTGCCAGCAGCTTAGGCGGGAATAACTATGGCTACACCTTC.

In this sample, this clonotype turned up a few times. The chain combines TRBV6-6 with TRBJ2-2; TRBD1 agrees at 7 bases. The CDR3 has 15 residues. Germline loops: CDR1 MNHNY, CDR2 SVGAGI (reference sequence). The V segment lost 6 bases and the J segment 0 bases; nucleotides outside the gene matches: 4. In DNA, the CDR3 is TGTGCCAGCAGGTGGACAGGTGCGAACACCGGGGAGCTGTTTTTT. Amino acids: CASRWTGANTGELFF.

This clonotype was recorded a few times. V gene TRBV7-8 combines with J gene TRBJ2-7, with 11 bases matching TRBD1. The CDR3 covers 14 residues. Germline lookup yields CDR1 SGHVS and CDR2 FQNEAQ. V was pared by 5 bases and J by 2 bases, with 2 bases of the junction left unmatched. The CDR3 DNA sequence: TGTGCCAGCAGCGGGACAGGGGGGCCCTACGAGCAGTACTTC. Residues: CASSGTGGPYEQYF.

This clonotype showed up just a few times. The gene calls are TRBV20-1 and TRBJ2-7; D possibly corresponds to TRBD2 (7 bases). The V gene's germline CDR1 is DFQATT and CDR2 SNEGSKA (reference sequence). The V end was cut by 5 bases, the J end by 2 bases, with 16 bases between. The CDR3 contains 14 residues. The CDR3 reads CSAPPEGGTYEQYF. CDR3 DNA sequence: TGCAGTGCTCCCCCTGAGGGGGGGACCTACGAGCAGTACTTC.

The chain uses TRBV9 and TRBJ2-1; 7 bases are a match to TRBD1. Germline CDR1 is SGDLS and CDR2 is YYNGEE. The V gene end was trimmed by 1 base and the J gene end by 5 bases; junction bases not matched to a gene: 6. The CDR3 has 15 residues. The CDR3 loop reads CASSVWPGGNNEQFF. The CDR3 region has the DNA TGTGCCAGCAGCGTATGGCCAGGGGGAAACAATGAGCAGTTCTTC.

Details on this clonotype: The junction departs from the called germline gene at one end, perhaps through a read error. The chain combines TRBV5-3 with TRBJ2-7; 11 bases map to TRBD2. TRBV5-3 is placed among ORFs of uncertain function. CDR3 length: 15 amino acids. The CDR3 spells CASSSLAGATYEQYF. In DNA, the CDR3 is TGTGCCAGCAGCTCACTAGCGGGAGCTACCTACGAGCAGTACTTC.

The table lists this clonotype with a few counts. The chain is built from TRBV7-8 and TRBJ2-3, with D maybe TRBD2 (6 bases). Germline CDR1 and CDR2: SGHVS and FQNEAQ. With 0 bases removed from V and 6 bases from J, the gap between germline ends came to 16 bases. The CDR3 loop spans 16 amino acids. The CDR3 reads CASSLAILALGDTQYF. The CDR3 nucleotides are TGTGCCAGCAGCTTAGCGATACTAGCACTCGGCGATACGCAGTATTTT.

This clonotype was detected a few times. This rearrangement joins TRBV7-8 to TRBJ2-3, with D perhaps being TRBD1 or TRBD2 (5 bases each). The CDR3 is made up of 13 amino acids. Trimming cost V 6 bases and J 5 bases, with 12 bases left between them. Germline V gene lookup returns CDR1 SGHVS and CDR2 FQNEAQ. The CDR3 DNA follows: TGTGCCAGCAGTTACCTGAGGGGAGATACGCAGTATTTT. As protein: CASSYLRGDTQYF. The complete variable domain, with remaining parts taken from reference TRBV7-8 and TRBJ2-3, reads GAGVSQSPRYKVAKRGQDVALRCDPISGHVSLFWYQQALGQGPEFLTYFQNEAQLDKSGLPSDRFFAERPEGSVSTLKIQRTQQEDSAVYLCASSYLRGDTQYFGPGTRLTVL.

The genes are TRBV14 and TRBJ2-1; TRBD1 matches at 8 bases. The germline V gene has CDR1 SGHDN and CDR2 FVKESK. This CDR3 spans 17 amino acids. V was clipped by 3 bases and J by 0 bases; unmatched bases: 7. CDR3 DNA: TGTGCCAGCAGCCAGGGACAGGCCCTTAGCTCCTACAATGAGCAGTTCTTC. This encodes CASSQGQALSSYNEQFF.

J is TRBJ2-1 and V is TRBV11-2; TRBD2 matches at 7 bases. Losses at the gene ends were 5 bases for V and 2 bases for J; bases not matched to a gene: 6. This CDR3 region has 15 residues. Germline CDR1 SGHAT, CDR2 FQNNGV. The CDR3 sequence is CASSLGGNPYNEQFF. The CDR3 DNA sequence: TGTGCCAGCAGCCTCGGGGGGAATCCCTACAATGAGCAGTTCTTC. The full variable domain, completed using reference TRBV11-2 and TRBJ2-1, is EAGVAQSPRYKIIEKRQSVAFWCNPISGHATLYWYQQILGQGPKLLIQFQNNGVVDDSQLPKDRFSAERLKGVDSTLKIQPAKLEDSAVYLCASSLGGNPYNEQFFGPGTRLTVL.

The V and J genes are TRBV7-9 and TRBJ2-1; 9 bases map to TRBD2. The CDR3 spans 15 residues. Germline V gene lookup returns CDR1 SEHNR and CDR2 FQNEAQ (reference sequence). Trimming cost V 2 bases and J 4 bases; bases outside gene matches: 3. CDR3 nucleotide sequence: TGTGCCAGCAGCTTACGGACTAGCGAGTACAATGAGCAGTTCTTC. Protein product: CASSLRTSEYNEQFF.

This CDR3 is CASSPTRDRAYEQYF. CDR3 nucleotides: TGTGCCAGCAGCCCCACACGGGACAGGGCCTACGAGCAGTACTTC. This chain connects TRBV7-6 to TRBJ2-7; TRBD1 matches 9 bases. Germline CDR1 is SGHVS and CDR2 is FNYEAQ. The CDR3 covers 15 residues. Trimming removed 5 bases from V and 2 bases from J; junction bases left unmatched: 7.

CDR3 amino acids: CASSQVLGETDTQYF. The CDR3 DNA follows: TGCGCCAGCAGCCAAGTTTTGGGGGAAACAGATACGCAGTATTTT. The J gene is TRBJ2-3, the V gene TRBV4-1; D may be TRBD1 or TRBD2 (5 bases each). In germline, CDR1 is MGHRA, CDR2 YSYEKL. CDR3 size: 15 residues. V lost 1 base, J lost 3 bases, and 11 bases lay in between.

This clonotype was counted at least ten times. The chain employs TRBV7-9 and TRBJ1-1, with no clear D. The germline V gene encodes CDR1 SEHNR and CDR2 FQNEAQ (reference sequence). The CDR3 has 14 amino acids. V was cut by 5 bases and J by 1 base, with 11 bases left in between. The CDR3 loop is CASSPPDKNTEAFF. The CDR3 nucleotides are TGTGCCAGCAGCCCCCCAGACAAGAACACTGAAGCTTTCTTT.

The V gene is TRBV6-2 or TRBV6-3, the J gene TRBJ2-2; D might be TRBD1 (5 bases). This CDR3 is built from 16 residues. Germline V CDR1 and CDR2: MNHEY, SVGEGT. V lost 6 bases, J lost 7 bases, and 21 bases lay in between. The CDR3 DNA follows: TGTGCCAGCAGCACCTTTGGGCAGGGAATATTCGGGGAGCTGTTTTTT. Translated: CASSTFGQGIFGELFF.

The V call is TRBV28, the J call TRBJ2-4; D gene unclear. Looked up from germline, CDR1 is MDHEN and CDR2 is SYDVKM. CDR3 length: 18 amino acids. The V and J ends lost 1 base and 0 bases respectively, with 16 bases between them. CDR3 nucleotides: TGTGCCAGCAGTTTATTCCCCCCCCCAACAAGAGCCAAAAACATTCAGTACTTC. Encoded protein: CASSLFPPPTRAKNIQYF.

There are a few counts of this clonotype. V is TRBV6-5 and J is TRBJ1-2, with no clear D. The germline V gene encodes CDR1 MNHEY and CDR2 SVGAGI. The CDR3 extends over 13 amino acids. Trimming took 0 bases from V and 8 from J, leaving 10 bases between them. The CDR3 reads CASSYSNGLGYTF. CDR3 coding DNA: TGTGCCAGCAGTTACTCGAATGGTTTGGGCTACACCTTC.

This clonotype was counted at least ten times. The chain recombines TRBV7-9 with TRBJ2-7; D is uncertain. The CDR3 has 17 residues. Trimming removed 11 bases from V and 3 bases from J, with 29 bases in between. Germline lookup yields CDR1 SEHNR and CDR2 FQNEAQ (reference sequence). The DNA of the CDR3 is TGTGCCGCGAGTTTGACCGTTTCAGGTACCTCAGGCTACGAGCAGTACTTC. Residues: CAASLTVSGTSGYEQYF.

The J gene is TRBJ2-7, the V gene TRBV7-2; D possibly matches TRBD1 or TRBD2 (5 bases each). CDR3 length: 14 amino acids. Trimming removed 4 bases at V and 5 bases at J, with 15 bases between. CDR1 and CDR2 from the germline V gene are SGHTA and FQGNSA. CDR3 bases: TGTGCCAGCAGCTCCCCCGGGACCCCCAACGAGCAGTACTTC. As protein: CASSSPGTPNEQYF.

The chain joins TRBV27 to TRBJ2-7, with 7 bases identical to TRBD2. Germline V CDR1 and CDR2: MNHEY, SMNVEV (reference sequence). The V segment lost 7 bases and the J segment 2 bases; nucleotides outside the gene matches: 8. This CDR3 spans 14 amino acids. The CDR3 DNA follows: TGTGCCAGCAATAAGCGGGGCACCCCCTACGAGCAGTACTTC. This codes for CASNKRGTPYEQYF.

This clonotype was detected a few times. The chain recombines TRBV28 with TRBJ1-1; the D is unclear. The V gene's germline CDR1 is MDHEN and CDR2 SYDVKM. V gave up 5 bases and J gave up 8 bases, with 6 bases separating them. The CDR3 has 10 residues. CDR3 in DNA: TGTGCCAGCAGTAGAGGCGAAGCTTTCTTT. This sequence encodes CASSRGEAFF.

In this sample, this clonotype turned up a few times. The V and J genes are TRBV7-9 and TRBJ2-2, with D unresolved. CDR1 is SEHNR and CDR2 is FQNEAQ in the germline V gene (reference sequence). The CDR3 runs 15 residues. V was pared by 4 bases and J by 1 base, with 10 bases between. CDR3 sequence (DNA): TGTGCCAGCAGCTCCTCCGACCAGAACACCGGGGAGCTGTTTTTT. It translates to CASSSSDQNTGELFF.

CDR3: CASSPTPTRKETQYF. The CDR3 region has the DNA TGTGCCAGCAGCCCGACTCCGACTAGAAAAGAGACCCAGTACTTC. This sequence joins TRBV11-2 and TRBJ2-5, with D possibly matching TRBD2 (6 bases). Deletions cut 5 bases from V and 3 bases from J, with 16 bases between. Per the germline V gene, CDR1 is SGHAT and CDR2 is FQNNGV. CDR3 length: 15 amino acids.

V is TRBV12-3 or TRBV12-4 and J is TRBJ1-1, with 7 bases identical to TRBD1. CDR3 length: 14 amino acids. V trimming: 5 bases; J trimming: 1 base; junction bases outside the gene matches: 4. CDR3 nucleotide sequence: TGTGCCAGCAGTCCACGACAGGGGAACACTGAAGCTTTCTTT. It yields the protein CASSPRQGNTEAFF.

CDR3: CASSYLAGGKETQYF. CDR3 sequence (DNA): TGTGCCAGCAGCTATCTAGCGGGAGGAAAAGAGACCCAGTACTTC. The chain uses TRBV7-2 and TRBJ2-5; TRBD2 agrees at 11 bases. The V segment lost 4 bases and the J segment 3 bases; nucleotides outside the gene matches: 4. CDR1 and CDR2 (germline): SGHTA, FQGNSA. The CDR3 runs 15 residues.

V is TRBV6-1 and J is TRBJ2-7; weak D call: TRBD2 (5 bases). CDR3 length: 15 amino acids. The germline V gene has CDR1 MNHNS and CDR2 SASEGT. The V end lost 0 bases, the J end lost 1 base, and 10 bases lay between the germline ends. The CDR3 nucleotides read TGTGCCAGCAGTGAAGCGGGGAGCCCATCCTACGAGCAGTACTTC. Translation gives CASSEAGSPSYEQYF.

This clonotype was picked up a small number of times. The chain is built from TRBV7-6 and TRBJ2-5; D is ambiguous. Germline V gene lookup returns CDR1 SGHVS and CDR2 FNYEAQ. The CDR3 length is 17 residues. Trimming stripped 5 bases from V and 2 bases from J, with 21 bases between. Here the CDR3 DNA reads TGTGCCAGCAGCCCCAATGGGGTCGGGTTACGGCAAGAGACCCAGTACTTC. This translates into CASSPNGVGLRQETQYF.

V usage is TRBV20-1 and J usage is TRBJ2-5; TRBD2 might be the D (6 bases). The CDR3 has 13 amino acids. Per germline, CDR1 DFQATT and CDR2 SNEGSKA (reference sequence). V shed 2 bases and J shed 4 bases, with 11 bases lying between them. The DNA for the CDR3 is TGCAGTGCTAGATTTGTGGGAGGAGAGACCCAGTACTTC. Its translation is CSARFVGGETQYF.